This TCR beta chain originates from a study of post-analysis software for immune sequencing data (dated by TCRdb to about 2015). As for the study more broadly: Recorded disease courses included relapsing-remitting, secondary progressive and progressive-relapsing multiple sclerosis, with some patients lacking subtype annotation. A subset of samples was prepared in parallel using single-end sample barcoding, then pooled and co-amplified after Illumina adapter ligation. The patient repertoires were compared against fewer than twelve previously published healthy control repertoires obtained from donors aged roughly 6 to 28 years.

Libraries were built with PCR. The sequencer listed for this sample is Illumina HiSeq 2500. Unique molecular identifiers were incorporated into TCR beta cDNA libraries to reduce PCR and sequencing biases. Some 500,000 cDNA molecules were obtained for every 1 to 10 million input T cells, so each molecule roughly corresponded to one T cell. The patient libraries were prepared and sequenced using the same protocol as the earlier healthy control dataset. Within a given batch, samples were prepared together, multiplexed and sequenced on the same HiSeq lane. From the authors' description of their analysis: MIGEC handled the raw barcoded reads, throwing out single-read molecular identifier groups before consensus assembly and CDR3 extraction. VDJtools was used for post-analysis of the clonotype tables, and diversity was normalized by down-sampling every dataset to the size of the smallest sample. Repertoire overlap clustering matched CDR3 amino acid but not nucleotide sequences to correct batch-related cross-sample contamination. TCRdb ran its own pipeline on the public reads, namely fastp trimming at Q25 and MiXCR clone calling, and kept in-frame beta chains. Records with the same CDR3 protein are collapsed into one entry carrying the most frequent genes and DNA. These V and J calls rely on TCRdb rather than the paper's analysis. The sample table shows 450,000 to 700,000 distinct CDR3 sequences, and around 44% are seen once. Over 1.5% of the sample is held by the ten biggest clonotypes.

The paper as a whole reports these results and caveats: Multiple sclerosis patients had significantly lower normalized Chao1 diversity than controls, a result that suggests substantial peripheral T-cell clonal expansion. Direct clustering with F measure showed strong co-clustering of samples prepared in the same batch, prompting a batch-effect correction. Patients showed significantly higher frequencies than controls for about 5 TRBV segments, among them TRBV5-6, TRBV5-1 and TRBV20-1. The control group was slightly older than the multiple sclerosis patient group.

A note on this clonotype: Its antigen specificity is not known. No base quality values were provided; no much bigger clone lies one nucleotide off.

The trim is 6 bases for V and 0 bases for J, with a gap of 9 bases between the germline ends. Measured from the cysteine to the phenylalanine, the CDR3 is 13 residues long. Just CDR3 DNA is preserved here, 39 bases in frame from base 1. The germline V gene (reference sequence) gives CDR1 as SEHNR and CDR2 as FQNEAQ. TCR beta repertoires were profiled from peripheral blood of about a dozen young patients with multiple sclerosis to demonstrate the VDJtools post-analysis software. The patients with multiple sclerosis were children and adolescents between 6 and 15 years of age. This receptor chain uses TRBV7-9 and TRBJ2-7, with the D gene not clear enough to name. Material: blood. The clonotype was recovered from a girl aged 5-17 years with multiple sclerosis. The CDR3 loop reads CASSPDISYEQYF. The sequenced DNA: TGTGCCAGCAGTCCCGACATCTCCTACGAGCAGTACTTC.